This T cell receptor (beta chain) was observed in a study of response to subunit inactivated influenza vaccine. The CDR3 spans 17 residues. Germline V CDR1 and CDR2: MDHEN, SYDVKM. The J segment lost 0 bases and the V segment lost 5 bases, leaving 8 bases of the junction unmatched. In TCRdb, the RT-PCR reads were re-called with MiXCR into one record per CDR3 protein. The table has around 470,000 distinct CDR3 sequences, less than 7.5% seen once. The study, taken as a whole, reports: Only a handful of new T cells, the authors suggested, are recruited with each seasonal influenza vaccination.

Note on this clonotype: No antigen is known for it.

The V call is TRBV28, the J call TRBJ2-3, with 10 nucleotides matching TRBD1. This sample comprised PBMCs from blood, obtained 23 to 25 months after vaccination. The TCR comes from a man aged 50 to 69 who received an inactivated influenza vaccine. CDR3 sequence: CASSIWTGGTSTDTQYF. DNA of the CDR3: TGTGCCAGCAGTATCTGGACAGGGGGGACTAGCACAGATACGCAGTATTTT.